The TCR beta chain under discussion was sequenced for a study of blood T cell repertoires in COVID-19. Overall study: Researchers got acute and convalescent COVID-19 samples from the United States, Italy and Spain. The cDNA or gDNA used as material had been derived from T cells, B-cell-depleted T cells, or PBMCs.

This clone has just a few counts. Assay used: immunoSEQ multiplex PCR; TCRdb lists only in-frame clones, some missing. The sample lists some 670,000 clones; approximately 90% were seen once. V shed 4 bases and J shed 5 bases, with 16 bases lying between them. Germline V gene sequence: CDR1 SGHRS, CDR2 YFSETQ. CDR3 length: 15 residues. This TCR was recovered from a young woman with acute or convalescent COVID-19. The chain joins TRBV5-1 to TRBJ1-5; D perhaps matches TRBD1 (5 bases). Sequences were obtained from peripheral blood. CDR3 sequence reads: CASSPGRGMDQPQHF. CDR3 nucleotides: TGCGCCAGCAGCCCCGGACGGGGGATGGATCAGCCCCAGCATTTT.